One and the same sample provided the 18 T cell receptor beta chains below, sequenced in a study of cytomegalovirus exposure and HLA in healthy donors (dated by TCRdb to about 2017). Library prep was done by the immunoSEQ multiplex PCR assay. A mixture of 60 forward primers for TCR Vbeta segments and 13 reverse primers for TCR Jbeta segments was used in the multiplex PCR. Not all clones reach the TCRdb copy of this immuneACCESS table, which keeps in-frame sequences only. Checked studies attribute under half of the gap to unresolved V genes and leave the rest unexplained. Recorded for this sample are around 160,000 clones; 77% of them occurred a single time. The ten largest clones represent about 2.6% of the sample. The specimen sequenced was PBMCs. The receptors come from a woman between 40 and 50 years old in good health and CMV-seropositive.

The CDR3 sequence: CACGQGLSNEKLFF. For the CDR3, the DNA is TGTGCCTGTGGACAGGGGTTATCTAATGAAAAACTGTTTTTT. The chain joins TRBV30 to TRBJ1-4; 9 bases match TRBD1. V lost 6 bases and J lost 3; bases outside the gene matches: 5. This CDR3 comprises 14 residues. Germline values: CDR1 GTSNPN, CDR2 SVGIG (reference sequence).

The chain employs TRBV19 and TRBJ2-5, with TRBD2 as a possible D gene (5 bases). V was clipped by 5 bases and J by 5 bases, with 15 bases between them. Per the germline V gene, CDR1 is LNHDA and CDR2 is SQIVND (reference sequence). This CDR3 spans 14 amino acids. Here the CDR3 reads CASSRGLSFETQYF. Here the CDR3 DNA reads TGTGCCAGTAGTCGCGGGCTTTCCTTTGAGACCCAGTACTTC. Filled out from reference TRBV19 and TRBJ2-5, the complete variable domain reads DGGITQSPKYLFRKEGQNVTLSCEQNLNHDAMYWYRQDPGQGLRLIYYSQIVNDFQKGDIAEGYSVSREKKESFPLTVTSAQKNPTAFYLCASSRGLSFETQYFGPGTRLLVL.

This rearrangement joins TRBV30 to TRBJ1-5, with no clear D. The CDR3 totals 14 residues. The germline V gene encodes CDR1 GTSNPN and CDR2 SVGIG (reference sequence). Trimming stripped 0 bases from V and 1 base from J, with 7 bases between. As DNA, the CDR3 is TGTGCCTGGAGTGTACGGGAAAGCAATCAGCCCCAGCATTTT. This gives the protein CAWSVRESNQPQHF.

This CDR3 reads CATSPSGAGEHGYTF. CDR3 nucleotides: TGTGCCACCAGCCCAAGTGGGGCAGGGGAACATGGCTACACCTTC. The V call is TRBV15, the J call TRBJ1-2; possible D gene TRBD1, 6 bases. This CDR3 is 15 amino acids long. Looked up from germline, CDR1 is LNHNV and CDR2 is YYDKDF (reference sequence). The V end lost 5 bases, the J end lost 6 bases, and 19 bases lay between the germline ends. The full variable domain, its missing parts supplied by reference TRBV15 and TRBJ1-2, is DAMVIQNPRYQVTQFGKPVTLSCSQTLNHNVMYWYQQKSSQAPKLLFHYYDKDFNNEADTPDNFQSRRPNTSFCFLDIRSPGLGDTAMYLCATSPSGAGEHGYTFGSGTRLTVV.

The rearrangement joins TRBV7-7 to TRBJ2-3, with 7 bases matching TRBD1. The CDR3 extends over 14 amino acids. Trimming cost V 1 base and J 6 bases; bases outside gene matches: 4. Germline V gene data show CDR1 as SSHAT and CDR2 as FNYEAQ (reference sequence). The CDR3 region has the DNA TGTGCCAGCAGCTTAGAGGGGGCAATGGATACGCAGTATTTT. Its translation: CASSLEGAMDTQYF.

A single count supports this clone. The chain carries TRBV18 and TRBJ2-5, with D possibly TRBD2 on 5 matching bases. Trimming left V 3 bases short and J 4 bases short, with 21 bases between. Per the germline V gene, CDR1 is KGHSH and CDR2 is LQKENI. This CDR3 is built from 17 residues. The CDR3 DNA sequence: TGTGCCAGCTCACCGGTACGTGGAGGAGGAATTGGAGAGACCCAGTACTTC. This sequence encodes CASSPVRGGGIGETQYF.

The chain joins TRBV7-8 to TRBJ1-1; D is unclear. There are 13 residues in the CDR3. CDR1 SGHVS and CDR2 FQNEAQ come from the germline V gene. V was trimmed by 6 bases and J by 1 base, leaving 9 bases between them. The CDR3 DNA sequence: TGTGCCAGCAGACTTGAACGGAACACTGAAGCTTTCTTT. This codes for CASRLERNTEAFF.

The table lists this clone with a count of one. CDR3 protein: CASSLGAQGAFNYGYTF. The DNA of the CDR3 is TGTGCCAGCAGCTTAGGGGCACAGGGGGCATTTAACTATGGCTACACCTTC. The rearrangement joins TRBV11-3 to TRBJ1-2; 9 bases fit TRBD1. CDR1 and CDR2 from the germline V gene are SGHNT and YENEEA. V lost 1 base to trimming and J lost 1 base; unmatched junction nucleotides: 7. CDR3 size: 17 residues.

The chain joins TRBV19 to TRBJ1-2, with 9 bases identical to TRBD1. V lost 3 bases to trimming and J lost 1 base; unmatched junction nucleotides: 0. Germline V gene sequence: CDR1 LNHDA, CDR2 SQIVND (reference sequence). The CDR3 totals 14 residues. Written as DNA, the CDR3 is TGTGCCAGTAGTATGGGACAGGGTAACTATGGCTACACCTTC. It translates to CASSMGQGNYGYTF.

CDR3 in amino acids: CASSYGSGQGNYGYTF. Written as DNA, the CDR3 is TGTGCCAGCAGTTACGGCTCCGGACAGGGGAACTATGGCTACACCTTC. The J gene is TRBJ1-2, the V gene TRBV6-5; 9 bases agree with TRBD1. The CDR3 is 16 residues long. Per germline, CDR1 MNHEY and CDR2 SVGAGI. The trim removed 2 bases at V and 2 bases at J, leaving 6 bases unmatched.

This chain uses TRBV9 with TRBJ1-5, with TRBD1 matching over 7 bases. The CDR3 has 16 amino acids. Germline V gene data show CDR1 as SGDLS and CDR2 as YYNGEE. V dropped 2 bases and J dropped 1; count of bases not matched to a gene: 6. CDR3 DNA: TGTGCCAGCAGCGTGGGCGCAGGGGGAAGCAATCAGCCCCAGCATTTT. This codes for CASSVGAGGSNQPQHF.

The chain combines TRBV4-1 with TRBJ2-5; 12 bases map to TRBD2. The germline gives CDR1 MGHRA, CDR2 YSYEKL. V trimming: 2 bases; J trimming: 4 bases; junction bases outside the gene matches: 2. There are 15 residues in the CDR3. The CDR3 protein is CASSQMGLAGETQYF. Written as DNA, the CDR3 is TGCGCCAGCAGCCAAATGGGACTAGCGGGAGAGACCCAGTACTTC.

The chain is built from TRBV7-2 and TRBJ2-3; no firm D call. V was clipped by 0 bases and J by 5 bases, with 9 bases between them. Looked up from germline, CDR1 is SGHTA and CDR2 is FQGNSA. This CDR3 comprises 14 residues. CDR3 bases: TGTGCCAGCAGCTTAGCTTCGACGGGAGATACGCAGTATTTT. Translated, it gives CASSLASTGDTQYF.

V is TRBV7-7 and J is TRBJ1-1; tentative D call: TRBD1 (6 bases). This CDR3 comprises 18 residues. From germline, CDR1 is SSHAT and CDR2 FNYEAQ (reference sequence). Trimming shortened V by 4 bases and J by 0 bases, and 21 bases separated the two germline ends. The CDR3 loop reads CASSYPRGGPLMNTEAFF. The CDR3 region has the DNA TGTGCCAGCAGCTACCCCCGGGGGGGGCCTCTGATGAACACTGAAGCTTTCTTT.

The rearrangement links TRBV25-1 to TRBJ1-2, with 8 bases identical to TRBD1. With 7 bases clipped from V and 8 bases from J, the junction kept 6 bases outside the gene matches. The CDR3 runs 12 residues. Germline V gene sequence: CDR1 MGHDK, CDR2 SYGVNS. CDR3 bases: TGTGCCAGCAAGGAGACAGGGGACGGCTACACCTTC. This gives the protein CASKETGDGYTF.

The rearrangement joins TRBV5-1 to TRBJ1-1, with D possibly matching TRBD1 (6 bases). Germline V lookup: CDR1 SGHRS, CDR2 YFSETQ. The CDR3 extends over 16 amino acids. V was clipped by 7 bases and J by 4 bases, with 23 bases between them. CDR3 in DNA: TGCGCCAGCGGGGGTCCGGTGGCAGGGGCTGGCACTGAAGCTTTCTTT. It codes for CASGGPVAGAGTEAFF.

This clone turned up a few times. The chain links TRBV27 to TRBJ1-4; 7 bases are a match to TRBD1. CDR3 length equals 16 residues. V gave up 5 bases and J gave up 2 bases; unmatched junction bases: 8. The germline gives CDR1 MNHEY, CDR2 SMNVEV (reference sequence). The CDR3 here is CASSPYSQGTNEKLFF. The DNA for the CDR3 is TGTGCCAGCAGTCCATATTCACAGGGGACTAATGAAAAACTGTTTTTT.

This chain uses TRBV7-2 with TRBJ1-3; 11 nucleotides line up with TRBD1. This CDR3 region has 17 residues. CDR1 is SGHTA, CDR2 FQGNSA, per germline. Trimming cost V 1 base and J 2 bases; bases outside gene matches: 4. The CDR3, as DNA: TGTGCCAGCAGCTTAGGTCGGACAGGGGGCCCTGGAAACACCATATATTTT. Protein product: CASSLGRTGGPGNTIYF.